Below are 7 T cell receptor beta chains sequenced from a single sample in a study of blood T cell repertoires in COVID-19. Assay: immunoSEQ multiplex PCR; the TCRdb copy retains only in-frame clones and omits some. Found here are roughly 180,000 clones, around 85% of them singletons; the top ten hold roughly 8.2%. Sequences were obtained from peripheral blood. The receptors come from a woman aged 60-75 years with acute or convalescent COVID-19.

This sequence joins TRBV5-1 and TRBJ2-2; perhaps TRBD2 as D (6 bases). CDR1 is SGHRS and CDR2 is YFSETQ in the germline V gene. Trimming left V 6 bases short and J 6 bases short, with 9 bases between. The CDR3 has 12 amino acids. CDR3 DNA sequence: TGCGCCAGCACCGGGGGACCCGGGGAGCTGTTTTTT. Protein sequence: CASTGGPGELFF.

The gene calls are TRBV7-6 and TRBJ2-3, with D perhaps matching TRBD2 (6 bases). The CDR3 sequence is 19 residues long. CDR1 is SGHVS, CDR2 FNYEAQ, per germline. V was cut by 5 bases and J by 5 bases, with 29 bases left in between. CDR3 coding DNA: TGTGCCAGCAGCCCTCTGGGCCTTTCCGGGACTCTCATGGGAGATACGCAGTATTTT. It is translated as CASSPLGLSGTLMGDTQYF. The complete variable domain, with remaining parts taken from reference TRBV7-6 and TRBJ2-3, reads GAGVSQSPRYKVTKRGQDVALRCDPISGHVSLYWYRQALGQGPEFLTYFNYEAQQDKSGLPNDRFSAERPEGSISTLTIQRTEQRDSAMYRCASSPLGLSGTLMGDTQYFGPGTRLTVL.

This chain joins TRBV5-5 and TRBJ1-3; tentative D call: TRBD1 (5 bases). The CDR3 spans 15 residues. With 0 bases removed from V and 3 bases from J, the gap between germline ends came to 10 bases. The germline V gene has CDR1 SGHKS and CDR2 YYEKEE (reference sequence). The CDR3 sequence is CASSLVGQGGNTIYF. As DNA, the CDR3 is TGTGCCAGCAGCTTGGTTGGGCAGGGTGGAAACACCATATATTTT.

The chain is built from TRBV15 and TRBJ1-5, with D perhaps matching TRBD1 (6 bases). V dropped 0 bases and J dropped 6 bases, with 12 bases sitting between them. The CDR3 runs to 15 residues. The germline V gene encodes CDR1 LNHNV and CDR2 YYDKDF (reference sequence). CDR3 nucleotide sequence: TGTGCCACCAGCAGAGAGGGGGGGCTCGGTCAGCCCCAGCATTTT. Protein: CATSREGGLGQPQHF.

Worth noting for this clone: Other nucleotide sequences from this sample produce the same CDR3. The CDR3 region is CASSEAGGSYGYTF. The CDR3 DNA reads TGTGCCAGCAGTGAAGCAGGCGGCAGCTATGGCTACACCTTC. The genes are TRBV6-1 and TRBJ1-2; D gene uncertain. Germline V CDR1 and CDR2: MNHNS, SASEGT. Trimming took off 0 bases at V and 4 bases at J, with 9 bases between the two ends. CDR3 length: 14 amino acids.

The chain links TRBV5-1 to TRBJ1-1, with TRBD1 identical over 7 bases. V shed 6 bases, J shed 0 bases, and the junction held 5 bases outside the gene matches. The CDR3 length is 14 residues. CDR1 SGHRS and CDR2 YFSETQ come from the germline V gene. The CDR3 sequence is CASKQGSMNTEAFF. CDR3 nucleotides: TGCGCCAGCAAACAGGGGTCTATGAACACTGAAGCTTTCTTT.

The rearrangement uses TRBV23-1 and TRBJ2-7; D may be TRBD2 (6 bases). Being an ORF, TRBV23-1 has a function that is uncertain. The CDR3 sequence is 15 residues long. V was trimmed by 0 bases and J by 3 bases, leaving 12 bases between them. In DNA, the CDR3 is TGCGCCAGCAGTCAATCTGTCCGGGGGAGCTACGAGCAGTACGTC. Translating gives CASSQSVRGSYEQYV.